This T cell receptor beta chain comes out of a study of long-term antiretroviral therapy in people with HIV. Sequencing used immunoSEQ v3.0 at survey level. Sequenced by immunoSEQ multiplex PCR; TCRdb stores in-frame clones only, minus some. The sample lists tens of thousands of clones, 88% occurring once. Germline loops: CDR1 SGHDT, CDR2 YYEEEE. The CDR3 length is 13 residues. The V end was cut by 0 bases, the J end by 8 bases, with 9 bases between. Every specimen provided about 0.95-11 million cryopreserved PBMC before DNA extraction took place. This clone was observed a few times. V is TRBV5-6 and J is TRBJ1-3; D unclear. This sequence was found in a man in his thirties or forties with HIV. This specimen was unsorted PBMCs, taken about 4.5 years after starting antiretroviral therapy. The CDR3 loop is CASSLGGSDTIYF. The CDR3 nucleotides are TGTGCCAGCAGCTTGGGAGGGTCAGACACCATATATTTT. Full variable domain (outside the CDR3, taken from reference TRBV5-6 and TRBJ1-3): DAGVTQSPTHLIKTRGQQVTLRCSPKSGHDTVSWYQQALGQGPQFIFQYYEEEERQRGNFPDRFSGHQFPNYSSELNVNALLLGDSALYLCASSLGGSDTIYFGEGSWLTVV.